The 13 T cell receptor beta chains listed next were all sequenced from one sample in a study of blood T cell repertoires in COVID-19. The repertoire was sequenced with immunoSEQ multiplex PCR; TCRdb's copy has only in-frame clones and lacks some. The sample shows under 95,000 clones, around 87% of them seen only once. The sequenced material came from peripheral blood. These TCRs come from a woman at least 80 years old with acute or convalescent COVID-19.

The table lists this clone with a count of one. The chain has TRBV19 and TRBJ2-3; D call uncertain. Germline V CDR1 and CDR2: LNHDA, SQIVND (reference sequence). The CDR3 runs 14 residues. The V gene lost 5 bases and the J gene lost 2 bases, with 11 bases spanning the gap. In DNA, the CDR3 is TGTGCCAGTAGTGGCCTCGATCTCACAGATACGCAGTATTTT. Translating it yields CASSGLDLTDTQYF.

The chain combines TRBV15 with TRBJ2-7; D may be TRBD2 (7 bases). The CDR3 has 15 residues. Germline V gene data show CDR1 as LNHNV and CDR2 as YYDKDF (reference sequence). The V and J ends lost 1 base and 1 base respectively, with 11 bases between them. The CDR3 region has the DNA TGTGCCACCAGCAGAGGAGGGGGGGTTTCCTACGAGCAGTACTTC. Translation: CATSRGGGVSYEQYF. Supplemented by reference TRBV15 and TRBJ2-7, the full variable domain reads DAMVIQNPRYQVTQFGKPVTLSCSQTLNHNVMYWYQQKSSQAPKLLFHYYDKDFNNEADTPDNFQSRRPNTSFCFLDIRSPGLGDTAMYLCATSRGGGVSYEQYFGPGTRLTVT.

This clone was detected once. The V call is TRBV7-2, the J call TRBJ1-4, with D maybe TRBD1 (6 bases). V lost 6 bases, J lost 7 bases, and 15 bases lay in between. Germline assignment: CDR1 SGHTA and CDR2 FQGNSA. The CDR3 extends over 14 amino acids. The CDR3 loop reads CASSPGTSREKLFF. As DNA, the CDR3 is TGTGCCAGCAGTCCCGGGACAAGCCGTGAAAAACTGTTTTTT.

The rearrangement links TRBV7-9 to TRBJ1-4; 10 bases line up with TRBD1. This CDR3 is built from 15 residues. V gave up 1 base and J gave up 4 bases; unmatched junction bases: 0. The germline V gene has CDR1 SEHNR and CDR2 FQNEAQ (reference sequence). This CDR3 is CASSLGTGGNEKLFF. The CDR3 DNA sequence: TGTGCCAGCAGCTTAGGGACAGGGGGTAATGAAAAACTGTTTTTT.

The V and J genes are TRBV2 and TRBJ2-2; the match to TRBD2 covers 8 bases. The CDR3 spans 14 residues. The V gene end was trimmed by 6 bases and the J gene end by 1 base; junction bases not matched to a gene: 1. CDR1 and CDR2 (germline): SNHLY, FYNNEI. CDR3: CASRAGENTGELFF. The CDR3 DNA is TGTGCCAGCAGAGCGGGGGAGAACACCGGGGAGCTGTTTTTT.

The genes are TRBV9 and TRBJ1-2; possible D gene TRBD1, 6 bases. V was cut by 0 bases and J by 6 bases, with 18 bases left in between. This CDR3 region has 16 residues. CDR1 and CDR2 (germline): SGDLS, YYNGEE. CDR3 bases: TGTGCCAGCAGCGTAGGTTGGGTTGGGGGGGCTGATGGCTACACCTTC. Protein: CASSVGWVGGADGYTF.

The rearrangement links TRBV4-2 to TRBJ2-5, with TRBD1 as a possible D gene (6 bases). Germline V gene data show CDR1 as LGHNA and CDR2 as YNFKEQ. Trimming cost V 3 bases and J 2 bases, with 10 bases left between them. There are 14 residues in the CDR3. CDR3: CASSQTTGQETQYF. The CDR3 nucleotides read TGTGCCAGCAGCCAGACGACAGGACAAGAGACCCAGTACTTC.

In DNA form, the CDR3 reads TGTGCCAGCAGCGCCTCAGAAAGCAATCAGCCCCAGCATTTT. Residues: CASSASESNQPQHF. V usage is TRBV9 and J usage is TRBJ1-5; D is uncertain. V gave up 3 bases and J gave up 1 base, with 8 bases separating them. The V gene's germline CDR1 is SGDLS and CDR2 YYNGEE. The CDR3 totals 14 residues.

This clone has only one observation. The V gene is TRBV5-1, the J gene TRBJ2-1; 8 bases agree with TRBD2. The CDR3 is 16 residues long. V dropped 4 bases and J dropped 1; count of bases not matched to a gene: 7. Germline assignment: CDR1 SGHRS and CDR2 YFSETQ. CDR3 residues: CASSPEGTSSYNEQFF. The CDR3 nucleotides read TGCGCCAGCAGCCCCGAGGGGACTAGTTCCTACAATGAGCAGTTCTTC.

This rearrangement joins TRBV7-2 to TRBJ2-7, with 7 bases matching TRBD2. The length of the CDR3 is 14 residues. In germline, CDR1 is SGHTA, CDR2 FQGNSA. V was pared by 1 base and J by 1 base, with 1 base of the junction left unmatched. In DNA form, the CDR3 reads TGTGCCAGCAGCTTAGGGGACTATTCCTACGAGCAGTACTTC. Encoded protein: CASSLGDYSYEQYF.

V usage is TRBV18 and J usage is TRBJ2-7; no reliable D call. Germline V CDR1 and CDR2: KGHSH, LQKENI. V was cut by 2 bases and J by 7 bases, with 12 bases left in between. The CDR3 has 13 amino acids. The CDR3 DNA reads as TGTGCCAGCTCACCAGGGCCCCCTCAGGAGCAGTACTTC. It codes for CASSPGPPQEQYF.

The chain employs TRBV10-3 and TRBJ1-4; D is ambiguous. The germline V gene has CDR1 ENHRY and CDR2 SYGVKD. This CDR3 has 14 amino acids. With 2 bases removed from V and 4 bases from J, the gap between germline ends came to 8 bases. For the CDR3, the DNA is TGTGCCATCAGTGAGGGACTCCGTAATGAAAAACTGTTTTTT. Translation gives CAISEGLRNEKLFF.

This clone showed up just once. V usage is TRBV2 and J usage is TRBJ1-5; D is ambiguous. Germline V gene lookup returns CDR1 SNHLY and CDR2 FYNNEI. The V end was cut by 3 bases, the J end by 6 bases, with 12 bases between. CDR3 length: 14 residues. The CDR3 DNA follows: TGTGCCAGCAGTGACTCGGTCGTAAGTCAGCCCCAGCATTTT. Amino acid sequence: CASSDSVVSQPQHF.